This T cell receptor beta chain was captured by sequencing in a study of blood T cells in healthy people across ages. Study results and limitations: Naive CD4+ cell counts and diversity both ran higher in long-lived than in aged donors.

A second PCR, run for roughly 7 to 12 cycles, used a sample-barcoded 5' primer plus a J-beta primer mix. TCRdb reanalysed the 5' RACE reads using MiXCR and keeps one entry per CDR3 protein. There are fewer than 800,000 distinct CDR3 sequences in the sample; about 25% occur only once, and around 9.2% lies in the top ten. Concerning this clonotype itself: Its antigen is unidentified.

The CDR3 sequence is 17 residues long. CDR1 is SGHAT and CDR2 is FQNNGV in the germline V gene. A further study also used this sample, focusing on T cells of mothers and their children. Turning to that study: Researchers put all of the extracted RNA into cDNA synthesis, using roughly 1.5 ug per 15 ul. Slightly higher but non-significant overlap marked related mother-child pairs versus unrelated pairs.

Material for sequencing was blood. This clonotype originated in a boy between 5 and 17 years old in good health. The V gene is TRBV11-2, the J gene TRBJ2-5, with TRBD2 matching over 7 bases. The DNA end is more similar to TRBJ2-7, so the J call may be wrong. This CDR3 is CASSLVVGLAAPYEQYF. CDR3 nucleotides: TGTGCCAGCAGCTTAGTAGTTGGGCTAGCGGCACCATACGAGCAGTACTTC.